This T cell receptor (beta chain) comes out of a study of blood T cell repertoires in COVID-19. V gave up 0 bases and J gave up 5 bases; unmatched junction bases: 2. Germline V gives CDR1 SGHRS, CDR2 YFSETQ. This CDR3 is built from 16 residues. Study processing details: Reference gene primer amplification in the assay estimated nucleated cell counts. Sequencing was performed with immunoSEQ multiplex PCR; in TCRdb, only in-frame clones are kept and a portion is missing. For V, J and clone size, that table is used; D and trimming come from the DNA. The profile covers around 100,000 clones, with roughly 92% appearing a single time and around 5.4% taken by the ten largest.

The rearrangement joins TRBV5-1 to TRBJ1-6; 10 nucleotides align to TRBD1. Sequenced sample: peripheral blood. This clonotype was sampled from a man in his sixties or seventies with acute or convalescent COVID-19. The CDR3 spells CASSLGTGGNNSPLHF. CDR3 bases: TGCGCCAGCAGCTTGGGGACAGGGGGGAATAATTCACCCCTCCACTTT.